The 12 T cell receptor beta chains below all came from one sample that was sequenced in a study of T-cell reconstitution after alpha-beta-depleted transplantation in children (dated by TCRdb to the mid-2010s). Interpreted using the paper, the treatment or condition label stands for: allogeneic hematopoietic cell transplantation with graft depleted of TCRalphabeta T cells and CD19 B cells. The protocol used for the library was PCR. Sequencing relied on an Illumina HiSeq 2500. TCR library preparation used molecular barcoding, with unique molecular identifiers applied to normalize quantification of the TCRbeta repertoire. The raw public reads went through TCRdb reprocessing: fastp at Q25, MiXCR clone calling, in-frame beta chains kept. Every distinct CDR3 protein forms one entry, paired with its most common genes and DNA. Counted in this sample were hundreds of thousands of distinct CDR3 sequences; more than 9% of them appeared once. Just over 2% of the sample goes to the ten largest clones.

Sequencing was performed on PBMCs, taken before TCRalphabeta/CD19-depleted stem cell transplant. The receptor source for this set is a child aged 2 to 15 with inherited bone marrow failure, due to receive a stem cell transplant.

Ten or more counts support this clonotype. This chain links TRBV7-2 with TRBJ2-7, with D tentatively TRBD1 (6 bases). V shed 5 bases and J shed 2 bases, with 16 bases lying between them. This CDR3 is 15 amino acids long. The germline V gene encodes CDR1 SGHTA and CDR2 FQGNSA. CDR3 sequence (DNA): TGTGCCAGCAGCCAGGGGTCTAGCCTCACCTACGAGCAGTACTTC. The encoded protein is CASSQGSSLTYEQYF.

The V and J genes are TRBV5-1 and TRBJ2-2, with 7 bases that match TRBD1. The CDR3 loop spans 15 amino acids. V was clipped by 6 bases and J by 1 base; unmatched bases: 6. Germline V gives CDR1 SGHRS, CDR2 YFSETQ. CDR3 sequence reads: CASKRGQGNTGELFF. The DNA for the CDR3 is TGCGCCAGCAAGAGGGGGCAGGGGAACACCGGGGAGCTGTTTTTT. Full variable domain (outside the CDR3, taken from reference TRBV5-1 and TRBJ2-2): KAGVTQTPRYLIKTRGQQVTLSCSPISGHRSVSWYQQTPGQGLQFLFEYFSETQRNKGNFPGRFSGRQFSNSRSEMNVSTLELGDSALYLCASKRGQGNTGELFFGEGSRLTVL.

This clonotype has ten or more counts. The gene calls are TRBV24-1 and TRBJ1-1, with D maybe TRBD1 (6 bases). The CDR3 contains 17 residues. V was clipped by 1 base and J by 1 base, with 15 bases between them. Germline V gene lookup returns CDR1 KGHDR and CDR2 SFDVKD. As DNA, the CDR3 is TGTGCCACCAGTGATTTTTGGGGGCCGTGCAGGAACACTGAAGCTTTCTTT. Encoded protein: CATSDFWGPCRNTEAFF.

This clonotype was counted at least ten times. The chain uses TRBV20-1 and TRBJ2-1; D is ambiguous. Germline CDR1 DFQATT, CDR2 SNEGSKA (reference sequence). Trimming took off 3 bases at V and 2 bases at J, with 5 bases between the two ends. This CDR3 has 12 amino acids. CDR3 loop: CSASAAYNEQFF. As DNA, the CDR3 is TGCAGTGCTAGTGCGGCCTACAATGAGCAGTTCTTC.

As for this clonotype: With a much larger clone just one base away, this may be a read error. This chain's CDR3 is CAQGLAGAYNEQYF. For the CDR3, the DNA is TGTGCCCAAGGGCTAGCGGGGGCCTACAATGAGCAGTACTTC. V gene TRBV12-3 or TRBV12-4 combines with J gene TRBJ2-1; TRBD2 matches 10 bases. The better agreement between TRBJ2-7 and the DNA end casts doubt on the J call. There are 14 residues in the CDR3.

This clonotype was seen many times. CDR3 amino acids: CASSYGTEEQYF. The CDR3 bases are TGTGCCAGCAGTTACGGGACGGAAGAGCAGTACTTC. The chain has TRBV7-9 and TRBJ2-7; D tentatively fits TRBD1 or TRBD2 (5 bases each). CDR3 length: 12 residues. The V end lost 6 bases, the J end lost 7 bases, and 13 bases lay between the germline ends. Germline values: CDR1 SEHNR, CDR2 FQNEAQ (reference sequence).

This clonotype was counted ten times or more. The chain couples TRBV30 to TRBJ2-2; 8 positions match TRBD1. The V segment lost 1 base and the J segment 7 bases; nucleotides outside the gene matches: 5. Germline CDR1 is GTSNPN and CDR2 is SVGIG (reference sequence). The CDR3 has 14 residues. The CDR3 region is CAWSATGVVGELFF. In nucleotides, the CDR3 is TGTGCCTGGAGTGCGACAGGGGTGGTCGGGGAGCTGTTTTTT.

This clonotype was detected many times. This sequence joins TRBV2 and TRBJ2-5; D is ambiguous. Trimming shortened V by 0 bases and J by 1 base, and 12 bases separated the two germline ends. Per the germline V gene, CDR1 is SNHLY and CDR2 is FYNNEI. The CDR3 consists of 16 residues. The chain's CDR3 is CASSEAFPDAQETQYF. The CDR3 DNA is TGTGCCAGCAGTGAAGCGTTCCCCGATGCCCAAGAGACCCAGTACTTC. Drawing the rest from reference TRBV2 and TRBJ2-5, the complete variable domain is EPEVTQTPSHQVTQMGQEVILRCVPISNHLYFYWYRQILGQKVEFLVSFYNNEISEKSEIFDDQFSVERPDGSNFTLKIRSTKLEDSAMYFCASSEAFPDAQETQYFGPGTRLLVL.

This clonotype was seen at least ten times. The rearrangement joins TRBV5-1 to TRBJ2-5; 11 bases match TRBD2. With 4 bases clipped from V and 5 bases from J, the junction kept 7 bases outside the gene matches. Germline V gene sequence: CDR1 SGHRS, CDR2 YFSETQ. This CDR3 comprises 15 residues. CDR3 amino acids: CASSPLASGGETQYF. CDR3 DNA sequence: TGCGCCAGCAGCCCCCTGGCTAGCGGGGGGGAGACCCAGTACTTC.

This clonotype was seen only a few times. V usage is TRBV7-2 and J usage is TRBJ2-3; 7 bases align to TRBD2. CDR3 size: 17 residues. Germline V gives CDR1 SGHTA, CDR2 FQGNSA. With 0 bases clipped from V and 1 base from J, the junction kept 7 bases outside the gene matches. The chain's CDR3 is CASSLAPTSSRTDTQYF. The CDR3 region has the DNA TGTGCCAGCAGCTTAGCCCCGACTAGCAGCCGCACAGATACGCAGTATTTT.

This clonotype has at least ten counts. The chain employs TRBV10-3 and TRBJ2-7; 11 positions match TRBD2. CDR1 is ENHRY and CDR2 is SYGVKD in the germline V gene. This CDR3 comprises 15 residues. The V segment lost 6 bases and the J segment 4 bases; nucleotides outside the gene matches: 8. The CDR3 spells CAIRDPGLAAYEQYF. The CDR3 bases are TGTGCCATCAGGGATCCGGGACTAGCGGCTTACGAGCAGTACTTC.

The rearrangement joins TRBV5-1 to TRBJ2-3, with D possibly TRBD2 on 7 matching bases. V lost 1 base, J lost 1 base, and 13 bases lay in between. This CDR3 contains 16 residues. Looked up from germline, CDR1 is SGHRS and CDR2 is YFSETQ. Written as DNA, the CDR3 is TGCGCCAGCAGCTTGATCGGGGGGCCGCGCACAGATACGCAGTATTTT. Its translation is CASSLIGGPRTDTQYF. The full variable domain, rest sourced from reference TRBV5-1 and TRBJ2-3, is KAGVTQTPRYLIKTRGQQVTLSCSPISGHRSVSWYQQTPGQGLQFLFEYFSETQRNKGNFPGRFSGRQFSNSRSEMNVSTLELGDSALYLCASSLIGGPRTDTQYFGPGTRLTVL.